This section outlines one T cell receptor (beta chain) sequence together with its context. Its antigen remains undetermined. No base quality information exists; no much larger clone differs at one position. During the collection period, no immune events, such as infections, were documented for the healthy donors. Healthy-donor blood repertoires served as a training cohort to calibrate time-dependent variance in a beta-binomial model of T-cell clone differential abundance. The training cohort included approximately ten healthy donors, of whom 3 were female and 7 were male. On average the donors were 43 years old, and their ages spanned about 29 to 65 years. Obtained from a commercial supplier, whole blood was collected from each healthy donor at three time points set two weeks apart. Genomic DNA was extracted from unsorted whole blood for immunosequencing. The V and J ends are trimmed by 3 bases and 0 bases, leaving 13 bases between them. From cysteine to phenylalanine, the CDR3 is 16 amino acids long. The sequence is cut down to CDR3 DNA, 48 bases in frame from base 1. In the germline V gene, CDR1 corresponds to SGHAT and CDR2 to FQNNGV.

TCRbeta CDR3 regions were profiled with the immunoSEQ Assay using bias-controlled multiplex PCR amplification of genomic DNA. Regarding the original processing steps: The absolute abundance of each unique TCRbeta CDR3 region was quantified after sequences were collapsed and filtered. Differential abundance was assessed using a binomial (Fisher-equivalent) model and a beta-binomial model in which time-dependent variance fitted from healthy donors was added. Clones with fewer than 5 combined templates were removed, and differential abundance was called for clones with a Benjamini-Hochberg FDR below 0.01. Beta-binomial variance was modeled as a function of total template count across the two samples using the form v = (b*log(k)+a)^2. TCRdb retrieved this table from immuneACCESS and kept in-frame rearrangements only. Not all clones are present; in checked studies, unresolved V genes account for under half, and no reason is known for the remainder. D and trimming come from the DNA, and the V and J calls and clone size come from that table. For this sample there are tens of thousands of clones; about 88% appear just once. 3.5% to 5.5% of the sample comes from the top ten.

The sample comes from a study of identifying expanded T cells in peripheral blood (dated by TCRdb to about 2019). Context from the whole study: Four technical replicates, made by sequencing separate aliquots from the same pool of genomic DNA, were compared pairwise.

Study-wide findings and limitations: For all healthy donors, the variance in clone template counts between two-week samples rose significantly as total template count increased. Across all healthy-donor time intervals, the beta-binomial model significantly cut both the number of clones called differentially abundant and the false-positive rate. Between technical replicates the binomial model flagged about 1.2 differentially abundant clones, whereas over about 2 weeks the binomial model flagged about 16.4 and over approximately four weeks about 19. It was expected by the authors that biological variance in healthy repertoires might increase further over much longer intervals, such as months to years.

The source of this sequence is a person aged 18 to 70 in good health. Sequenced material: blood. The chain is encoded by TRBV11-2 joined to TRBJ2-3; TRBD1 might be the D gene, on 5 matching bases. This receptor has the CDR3 CASSFSSTVSTDTQYF. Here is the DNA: TGTGCCAGCAGCTTTTCGTCGACAGTTAGCACAGATACGCAGTATTTT.